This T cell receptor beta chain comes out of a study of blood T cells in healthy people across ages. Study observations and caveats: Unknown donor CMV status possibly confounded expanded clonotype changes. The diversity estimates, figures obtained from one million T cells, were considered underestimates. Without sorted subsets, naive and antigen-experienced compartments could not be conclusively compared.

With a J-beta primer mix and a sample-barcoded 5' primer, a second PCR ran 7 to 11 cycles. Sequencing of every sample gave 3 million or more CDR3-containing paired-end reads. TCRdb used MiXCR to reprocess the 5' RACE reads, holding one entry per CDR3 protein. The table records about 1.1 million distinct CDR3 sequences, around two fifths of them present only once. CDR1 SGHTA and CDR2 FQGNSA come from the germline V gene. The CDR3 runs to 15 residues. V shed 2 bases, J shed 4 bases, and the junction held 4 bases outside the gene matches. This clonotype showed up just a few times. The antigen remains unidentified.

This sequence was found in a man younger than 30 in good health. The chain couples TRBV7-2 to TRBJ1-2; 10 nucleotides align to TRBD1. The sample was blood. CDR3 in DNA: TGTGCCAGCAGCTTACAGGACAGGGGGATCTATGGCTACACCTTC. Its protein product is CASSLQDRGIYGYTF. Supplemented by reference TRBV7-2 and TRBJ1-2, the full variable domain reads GAGVSQSPSNKVTEKGKDVELRCDPISGHTALYWYRQSLGQGLEFLIYFQGNSAPDKSGLPSDRFSAERTGGSVSTLTIQRTQQEDSAVYLCASSLQDRGIYGYTFGSGTRLTVV.